This T cell receptor (beta chain) was found in a study of control samples from healthy donors and cancer patients. Unmatched junction bases numbered 4, after V lost 2 bases and J lost 4 bases. Germline V gives CDR1 MDHEN, CDR2 SYDVKM. The CDR3 runs 15 residues. Method: immunoSEQ multiplex PCR; TCRdb's copy keeps in-frame clones and lacks some. This table has around 140,000 clones, roughly 90% appearing once. This clonotype was sampled from a man aged 45-65 years with head and neck cancer. The rearrangement links TRBV28 to TRBJ2-2, with 7 bases lining up with TRBD2. The sample taken for sequencing was PBMCs. The CDR3 DNA sequence: TGTGCCAGCAGTTTAGGGAGGGCCCGCACCGGGGAGCTGTTTTTT. Translation: CASSLGRARTGELFF.